A single TCR beta chain is shown here with its context. The investigators reverse transcribed all of the isolated RNA, so they sequenced expressed TCRB transcripts. Method: immunoSEQ multiplex PCR; TCRdb's copy keeps in-frame clones and lacks some. The sample shows hundreds of thousands of clones, around 14% of them seen only once. This entry belongs to a study of beta chain features in type 1 diabetes. Overall study context: Taken together, all samples contributed some 98 million examined sorted cells.

This TCR came from a man aged 30 to 45 in good health. The sequencing input was naive CD4+ T cells from blood.

The CDR3 DNA reads as TGTGCCAGCAGCCCTAGCGGGGATGGATACAATGAGCAGTTCTTC. Translating it yields CASSPSGDGYNEQFF. The chain has TRBV11-2 and TRBJ2-1; 9 positions match TRBD2. Trimming cost V 5 bases and J 4 bases; bases outside gene matches: 6. Germline V lookup: CDR1 SGHAT, CDR2 FQNNGV. The CDR3 totals 15 residues.